Listed below are T cell receptor beta chains from one sample, sequenced in a study of T-cell reconstitution after alpha-beta-depleted transplantation in children. TCRdb analysed the PCR reads with MiXCR anew, one entry per CDR3 protein. The repertoire holds about 980,000 distinct CDR3 sequences, with roughly 29% as singletons. Sequenced here: PBMCs, mostly from graft donor cells, sampled 360 days after TCRalphabeta/CD19-depleted stem cell transplant. Receptors originate from a boy under two years old who had a stem cell transplant for SCID, so the T cells may come from the graft donor. Both conserved end residues are part of each CDR3. Fields, in order: clone size, V gene, D gene, J gene, CDR3 length, CDR3 protein, CDR3 DNA. A D gene is named only where the DNA matches it firmly. Size is omitted from some rows. Given values are once, few, many or a class for expanded clones.

once	TRBV10-3	NA	TRBJ1-1	15	CAISGPYPMNTEAFF	TGTGCCATCAGTGGCCCATACCCCATGAACACTGAAGCTTTCTTT
NA	TRBV20-1	NA	TRBJ1-1	10	CSARRDKVLF	TGCAGTGCTAGACGGGACAAAGTTCTTTTT
NA	TRBV5-1	NA	TRBJ2-3	15	CASSPLGPGTDTQYF	TGCGCCAGCAGCCCGCTGGGTCCAGGCACAGATACGCAGTATTTT
few	TRBV20-1	NA	TRBJ2-2	13	CSARSRTPGELFF	TGCAGTGCTAGATCTAGGACCCCCGGGGAGCTGTTTTTT
NA	TRBV5-1	TRBD1	TRBJ2-7	14	CASSKGGAGGEQYF	TGCGCCAGCAGCAAAGGGGGCGCGGGTGGCGAGCAGTACTTC
many	TRBV5-6	NA	TRBJ2-7	14	CASSPSTDFYEQYF	TGTGCCAGCAGCCCTTCGACGGATTTCTACGAGCAGTACTTC
many	TRBV20-1	NA	TRBJ1-2	14	CSARDPTGNYGYTF	TGCAGTGCTAGAGACCCGACAGGCAACTATGGCTACACCTTC
NA	TRBV20-1	NA	TRBJ2-3	13	CSARDRLPGTQYF	TGCAGTGCTAGAGATAGGCTTCCAGGGACGCAGTATTTT
NA	TRBV28	NA	TRBJ1-1	14	CASSNSYLNTEAFF	TGTGCCAGCAGTAACAGCTACTTGAACACTGAAGCTTTCTTT
many	TRBV12-3/TRBV12-4	NA	TRBJ1-1	14	CASSFHGASTEAFF	TGTGCCAGCAGTTTTCACGGAGCGAGCACTGAAGCTTTCTTT